This TCR beta chain stems from a study of shared clonotypes between healthy human individuals. Study observations and caveats: Sample collection involved blood only; tissue repertoires are likely different.

V lost 0 bases, J lost 4 bases, and 10 bases lay in between. Germline lookup yields CDR1 SGHRS and CDR2 YFSETQ. The CDR3 length is 14 residues. Concerning this clone itself: The antigen is unknown.

Genomic DNA belonging to each subset was distributed in equal measure over several immunoSEQ plates. Each PCR replicate from the sorted subsets contained 150 to 250 ng DNA, which is roughly 33,000 T cell genomes. Using immunoSEQ multiplex PCR, the repertoire was profiled, and TCRdb retains in-frame clones only, with some absent. The data show millions of clones, just over 90% seen once. Sequencing was carried out using naive CD4+ T cells sorted from blood. This sample's subset: CD45RA+ positively selected. This chain links TRBV5-1 with TRBJ1-1, with no clear D. The TCR originated in a man in his late teens or twenties in good health. DNA for the CDR3: TGCGCCAGCAGCTTGGAAGGGAAGCTCACTGAAGCTTTCTTT. It specifies CASSLEGKLTEAFF. Using reference TRBV5-1 and TRBJ1-1 for the parts outside the CDR3, the full variable domain is KAGVTQTPRYLIKTRGQQVTLSCSPISGHRSVSWYQQTPGQGLQFLFEYFSETQRNKGNFPGRFSGRQFSNSRSEMNVSTLELGDSALYLCASSLEGKLTEAFFGQGTRLTVV.